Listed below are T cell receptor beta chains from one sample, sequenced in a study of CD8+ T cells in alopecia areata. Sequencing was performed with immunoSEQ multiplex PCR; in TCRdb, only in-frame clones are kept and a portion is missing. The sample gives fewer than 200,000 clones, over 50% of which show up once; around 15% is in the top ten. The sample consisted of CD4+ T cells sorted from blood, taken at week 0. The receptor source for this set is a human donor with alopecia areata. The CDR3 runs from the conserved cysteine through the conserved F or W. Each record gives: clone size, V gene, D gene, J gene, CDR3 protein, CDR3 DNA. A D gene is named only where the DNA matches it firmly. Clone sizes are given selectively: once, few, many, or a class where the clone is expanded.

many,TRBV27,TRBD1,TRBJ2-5,CASSWDRGAEETQYF,TGTGCCAGCAGCTGGGACAGGGGGGCCGAGGAGACCCAGTACTTC
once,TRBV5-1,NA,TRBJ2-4,CASSGGRDIQYF,TGCGCCAGCAGCGGCGGCAGGGACATTCAGTACTTC
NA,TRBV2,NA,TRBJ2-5,CASFRDSQETQYF,TGTGCCAGCTTCCGGGACTCGCAAGAGACCCAGTACTTC
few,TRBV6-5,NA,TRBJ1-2,CASRLRTERSYTF,TGTGCCAGCAGACTCCGGACCGAGCGTAGCTACACCTTC
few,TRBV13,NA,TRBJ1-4,CASSSPRRSEKLFF,TGTGCCAGCAGCTCCCCCCGACGGAGTGAAAAACTGTTTTTT
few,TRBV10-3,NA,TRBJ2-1,CAISDGGGEYNEQFF,TGTGCCATCAGTGATGGCGGGGGCGAATACAATGAGCAGTTCTTC
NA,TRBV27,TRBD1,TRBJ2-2,CASSSAGTGVTGELFF,TGTGCCAGCAGTTCGGCCGGGACAGGTGTAACCGGGGAGCTGTTTTTT
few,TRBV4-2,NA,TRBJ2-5,CASSPGVAGIQETQYF,TGTGCCAGCAGCCCGGGGGTGGCGGGGATACAAGAGACCCAGTACTTC
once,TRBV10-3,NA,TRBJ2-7,CAISRQGYEQYF,TGTGCCATCAGTCGGCAGGGCTACGAGCAGTACTTC
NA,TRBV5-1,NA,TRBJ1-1,CASSFQGGTEAFF,TGCGCCAGCAGCTTTCAGGGAGGCACTGAAGCTTTCTTT
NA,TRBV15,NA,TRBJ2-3,CATSRDKTDTQYF,TGTGCCACCAGCAGAGATAAGACAGATACGCAGTATTTT
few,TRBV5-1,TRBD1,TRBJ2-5,CASSPRTGGETQYF,TGCGCCAGCAGCCCAAGGACAGGGGGAGAGACCCAGTACTTC
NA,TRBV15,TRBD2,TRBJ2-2,CATSRDGRVGSRSGELFF,TGTGCCACCAGCAGAGATGGGAGGGTGGGTTCCCGTTCAGGGGAGCTGTTTTTT
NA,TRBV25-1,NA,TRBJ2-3,CASSTPGADTQYF,TGTGCCAGCAGTACTCCAGGTGCAGATACGCAGTATTTT
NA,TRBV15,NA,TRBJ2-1,CATSSDQYYNEQFF,TGTGCCACCAGCAGCGACCAATACTACAATGAGCAGTTCTTC
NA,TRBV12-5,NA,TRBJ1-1,CASGRPEAEAFF,TGTGCTAGTGGCCGGCCGGAGGCTGAAGCTTTCTTT
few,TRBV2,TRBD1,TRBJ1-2,CASSSTGNYGYTF,TGTGCCAGCAGTTCGACAGGGAACTATGGCTACACCTTC
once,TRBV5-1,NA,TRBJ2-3,CASSLDRTGDTQYF,TGCGCCAGCAGCTTGGACCGTACAGGAGATACGCAGTATTTT
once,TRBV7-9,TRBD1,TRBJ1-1,CASSHTGQHPEAFF,TGTGCCAGCAGCCACACGGGACAGCACCCTGAAGCTTTCTTT
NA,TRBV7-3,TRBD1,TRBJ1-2,CASSDGTGAGYTF,TGTGCCAGCAGCGATGGGACAGGGGCCGGCTACACCTTC
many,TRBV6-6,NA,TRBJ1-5,CASSLRQNQPQHF,TGTGCCAGCAGTTTGAGACAGAATCAGCCCCAGCATTTT
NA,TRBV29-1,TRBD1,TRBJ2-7,CSAARDRQGEQYF,TGCAGCGCCGCCCGGGACAGGCAAGGAGAGCAGTACTTC
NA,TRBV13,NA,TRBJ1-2,CASSQAWARSNYGYTF,TGTGCCAGCAGCCAGGCTTGGGCCAGAAGCAACTATGGCTACACCTTC
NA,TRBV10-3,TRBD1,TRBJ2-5,CAISLGQDQETQYF,TGTGCCATCAGCCTTGGACAGGATCAAGAGACCCAGTACTTC
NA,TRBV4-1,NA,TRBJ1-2,CASSQAGRNGYTF,TGCGCCAGCAGCCAAGCGGGACGCAATGGCTACACCTTC
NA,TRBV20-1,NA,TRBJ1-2,CSVGQSYGYTF,TGCAGTGTAGGACAGAGCTATGGCTACACCTTC
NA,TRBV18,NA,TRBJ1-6,CASSPEGVGPPLHF,TGTGCCAGCTCACCTGAGGGTGTAGGTCCACCCCTCCACTTT
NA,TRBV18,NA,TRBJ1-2,CASSPSQPYGYTF,TGTGCCAGCTCACCGTCGCAGCCTTATGGCTACACCTTC
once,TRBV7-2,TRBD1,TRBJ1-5,CASSYRDRGWPQHF,TGTGCCAGCAGCTACCGGGACAGGGGATGGCCCCAGCATTTT
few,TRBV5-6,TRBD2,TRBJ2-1,CASSLVGREGEQFF,TGTGCCAGCAGCTTGGTGGGCAGGGAGGGTGAGCAGTTCTTC
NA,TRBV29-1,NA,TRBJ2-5,CSVEEARAQETQYF,TGCAGCGTTGAAGAGGCCCGAGCCCAAGAGACCCAGTACTTC
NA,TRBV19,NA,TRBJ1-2,CASTRRERGYGYTF,TGTGCCAGCACTAGGAGGGAACGCGGCTATGGCTACACCTTC
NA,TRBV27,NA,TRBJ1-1,CASSPRATGEAFF,TGTGCCAGCAGTCCTAGGGCGACAGGAGAAGCTTTCTTT
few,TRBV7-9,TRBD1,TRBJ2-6,CASSSRQGTPYSGANVLTF,TGTGCCAGCAGCTCAAGACAGGGTACTCCGTACTCTGGGGCCAACGTCCTGACTTTC
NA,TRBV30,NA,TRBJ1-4,CAWSDQREKLFF,TGTGCCTGGAGTGACCAAAGAGAAAAACTGTTTTTT
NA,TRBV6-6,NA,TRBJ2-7,CASSYPGEAYEQYF,TGTGCCAGCAGTTATCCAGGGGAGGCCTACGAGCAGTACTTC
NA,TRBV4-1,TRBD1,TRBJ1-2,CASSQLTGTIANYGYTF,TGCGCCAGCAGCCAACTGACAGGGACGATAGCTAACTATGGCTACACCTTC
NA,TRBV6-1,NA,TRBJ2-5,CASRKRQIQETQYF,TGTGCCAGCAGAAAAAGACAGATCCAAGAGACCCAGTACTTC
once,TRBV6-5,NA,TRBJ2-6,CASSYSSGANVLTF,TGTGCCAGCAGTTACAGTTCTGGGGCCAACGTCCTGACTTTC
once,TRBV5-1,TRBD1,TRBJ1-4,CASNNRGPGEKLFF,TGCGCCAGCAACAACAGGGGACCGGGCGAAAAACTGTTTTTT
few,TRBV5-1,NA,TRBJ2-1,CASRTPPGNEQFF,TGCGCCAGCCGGACACCCCCGGGGAATGAGCAGTTCTTC
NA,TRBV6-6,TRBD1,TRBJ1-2,CASSYPAGQDLYGYTF,TGTGCCAGCAGTTACCCCGCCGGACAGGACCTCTATGGCTACACCTTC
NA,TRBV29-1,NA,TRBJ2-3,CSVRGVRTDTQYF,TGCAGCGTAAGGGGGGTCCGCACAGATACGCAGTATTTT
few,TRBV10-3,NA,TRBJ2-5,CATEDRGETQYF,TGTGCCACGGAAGACCGCGGGGAGACCCAGTACTTC
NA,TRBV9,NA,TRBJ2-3,CASRDNGDTQYF,TGTGCCAGCAGGGATAACGGGGATACGCAGTATTTT
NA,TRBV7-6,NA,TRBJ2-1,CASSFFLGGAEQFF,TGTGCCAGCAGCTTTTTTTTGGGGGGGGCTGAGCAGTTCTTC
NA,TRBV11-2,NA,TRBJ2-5,CASSLAPETQYF,TGTGCCAGCAGCTTAGCCCCGGAGACCCAGTACTTC
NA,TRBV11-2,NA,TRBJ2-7,CASSLEPGFGEQYF,TGTGCCAGCAGCTTGGAGCCAGGGTTTGGTGAGCAGTACTTC
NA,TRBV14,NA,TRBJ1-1,CASSLMISGEAFF,TGTGCCAGCAGCCTTATGATTAGCGGTGAAGCTTTCTTT
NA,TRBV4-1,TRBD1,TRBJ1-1,CASSRPGQMNTEAFF,TGCGCCAGCAGCCGTCCGGGACAGATGAACACTGAAGCTTTCTTT
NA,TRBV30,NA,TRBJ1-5,CAWSVPSGPQHF,TGTGCCTGGAGTGTACCTTCGGGGCCCCAGCATTTT
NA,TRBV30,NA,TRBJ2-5,CAWKRGYEGETQYF,TGTGCCTGGAAAAGAGGGTACGAAGGAGAGACCCAGTACTTC
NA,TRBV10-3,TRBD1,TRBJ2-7,CAISAGTGVYEQYF,TGTGCCATCAGTGCCGGGACAGGGGTCTACGAGCAGTACTTC
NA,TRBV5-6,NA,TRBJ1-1,CASSQGQTVIPNTEAFF,TGTGCCAGCAGCCAGGGACAAACAGTCATACCGAACACTGAAGCTTTCTTT
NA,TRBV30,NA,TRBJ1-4,CAWSARPNEKLFF,TGTGCCTGGAGTGCTCGCCCTAATGAAAAACTGTTTTTT
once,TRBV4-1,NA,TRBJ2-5,CASSQDPRGQETQYF,TGCGCCAGCAGCCAAGACCCCAGGGGCCAAGAGACCCAGTACTTC
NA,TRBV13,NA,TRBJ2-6,CASSLSGANVLTF,TGTGCCAGCAGCTTATCTGGGGCCAACGTCCTGACTTTC
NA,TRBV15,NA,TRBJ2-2,CATSTSHRPSGELFF,TGTGCCACCAGCACGTCGCACAGGCCCTCCGGGGAGCTGTTTTTT
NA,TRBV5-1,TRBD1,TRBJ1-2,CASSPGDRNYGYTF,TGCGCCAGCAGCCCTGGGGACAGAAACTATGGCTACACCTTC